These 14 T cell receptor beta chains were sequenced from one sample in a study of cytomegalovirus exposure and HLA in healthy donors. Repertoires were generated with immunoSEQ multiplex PCR, while TCRdb's copy carries only in-frame clones and drops some. The data show a few hundred thousand clones, with 80% to 90% seen just once and around 3% held by the top ten. Sequencing was carried out using PBMCs. These receptor sequences come from a woman between 18 and 30 years old in good health and CMV-seronegative.

The J gene is TRBJ1-5, the V gene TRBV6-6; the D is unclear. The CDR3 has 13 amino acids. The V end was cut by 2 bases, the J end by 6 bases, with 8 bases between. Germline V gene lookup returns CDR1 MNHNY and CDR2 SVGAGI (reference sequence). The CDR3 sequence: CASSYRGAQPQHF. CDR3 nucleotide sequence: TGTGCCAGCAGTTACCGCGGTGCTCAGCCCCAGCATTTT.

This chain connects TRBV27 to TRBJ1-1; TRBD1 matches at 8 bases. Germline CDR1 MNHEY, CDR2 SMNVEV (reference sequence). The CDR3 runs 14 residues. With 4 bases clipped from V and 4 bases from J, the junction kept 5 bases outside the gene matches. The DNA for the CDR3 is TGTGCCAGCAGTTCCGAGACAGGGGCCACTGAAGCTTTCTTT. This translates into CASSSETGATEAFF.

The genes are TRBV5-4 and TRBJ2-7; 8 positions agree with TRBD2. Trimming at V came to 4 bases and at J to 0 bases, leaving 3 bases not matched to a gene. The germline V gene has CDR1 SGHNT and CDR2 YYREEE (reference sequence). This CDR3 spans 14 amino acids. In DNA, the CDR3 is TGTGCCAGCAGCGAGAGCGGGAGCTCCTACGAGCAGTACTTC. It codes for CASSESGSSYEQYF.

The chain couples TRBV6-1 to TRBJ2-7; possibly TRBD2 for D (6 bases). This CDR3 comprises 12 residues. Germline CDR1 MNHNS, CDR2 SASEGT. Trimming stripped 8 bases from V and 5 bases from J, with 13 bases between. CDR3 DNA sequence: TGTGCCAGCCCTGGGGGAGGTAACGAGCAGTACTTC. It encodes CASPGGGNEQYF.

The chain employs TRBV6-1 and TRBJ2-3; the D is unclear. Germline V gene data show CDR1 as MNHNS and CDR2 as SASEGT. The CDR3 totals 16 residues. With 2 bases removed from V and 6 bases from J, the gap between germline ends came to 18 bases. DNA of the CDR3: TGTGCCAGCAGTGAATCGCTCGACAAACCTTCCGATACGCAGTATTTT. Its protein is CASSESLDKPSDTQYF.

This clone was found many times. In nucleotides, the CDR3 is TGTGCCAGCAGCTCCCCGGGACAGGGGGCTTATGTAACCTACAATGAGCAGTTCTTC. This translates into CASSSPGQGAYVTYNEQFF. The chain is built from TRBV11-2 and TRBJ2-1; 12 bases align to TRBD1. Germline-derived CDR1 and CDR2 are SGHAT and FQNNGV. There are 19 residues in the CDR3. The trim removed 4 bases at V and 2 bases at J, leaving 12 bases unmatched.

The chain employs TRBV5-6 and TRBJ2-7, with 8 bases aligning to TRBD2. The germline gives CDR1 SGHDT, CDR2 YYEEEE. Germline trimming cut 5 bases from V and 6 bases from J; bases unmatched to any gene: 10. The CDR3 contains 14 residues. The CDR3 spells CASRSGTRAREQYF. The CDR3, as DNA: TGTGCCAGCAGGTCCGGGACTAGGGCGCGCGAGCAGTACTTC.

The chain is built from TRBV4-1 and TRBJ1-4; 8 positions match TRBD1. The V and J ends lost 4 bases and 5 bases, in that order; junction bases with no gene match: 6. The CDR3 runs to 15 residues. Germline V lookup: CDR1 MGHRA, CDR2 YSYEKL. DNA for the CDR3: TGCGCCAGCAGCCGAGGGACAGGAGTAAATGAAAAACTGTTTTTT. This sequence encodes CASSRGTGVNEKLFF.

The chain couples TRBV5-6 to TRBJ1-2; 10 positions agree with TRBD1. Germline lookup yields CDR1 SGHDT and CDR2 YYEEEE. The CDR3 has 16 amino acids. V shed 5 bases and J 2 bases; nucleotides not matched to a gene: 9. This CDR3 reads CASRDGTGAANYGYTF. CDR3 bases: TGTGCCAGCAGAGACGGGACAGGGGCGGCAAACTATGGCTACACCTTC.

The DNA for the CDR3 is TGTGCCAGCAGCGTAGGGCGGATAGCGGGAGGGGAGCAGTACTTC. As protein: CASSVGRIAGGEQYF. The J gene is TRBJ2-7, the V gene TRBV9, with 11 bases lining up with TRBD2. The germline gives CDR1 SGDLS, CDR2 YYNGEE. This CDR3 region has 15 residues. V lost 0 bases to trimming and J lost 7 bases; unmatched junction nucleotides: 6.

The chain recombines TRBV9 with TRBJ2-2; 11 nucleotides match TRBD2. Germline-derived CDR1 and CDR2 are SGDLS and YYNGEE. The CDR3 runs to 16 residues. With 4 bases clipped from V and 5 bases from J, the junction kept 7 bases outside the gene matches. The CDR3 DNA reads as TGTGCCAGCAGCACCTCCGGGACTAGCGGTACCGGGGAGCTGTTTTTT. This encodes CASSTSGTSGTGELFF. The full variable domain, in which reference TRBV9 and TRBJ2-2 provide the parts outside the CDR3, is DSGVTQTPKHLITATGQRVTLRCSPRSGDLSVYWYQQSLDQGLQFLIQYYNGEERAKGNILERFSAQQFPDLHSELNLSSLELGDSALYFCASSTSGTSGTGELFFGEGSRLTVL.

The genes are TRBV4-2 and TRBJ2-1; 9 nucleotides align to TRBD2. J gave up 4 bases and V 1 base, and 2 bases lay outside the gene matches. Germline assignment: CDR1 LGHNA and CDR2 YNFKEQ. The CDR3 covers 15 residues. The CDR3 DNA is TGTGCCAGCAGCCAAGGGACTAGCGCTTACAATGAGCAGTTCTTC. Translation gives CASSQGTSAYNEQFF.

The chain joins TRBV11-2 to TRBJ2-7, with 8 bases that match TRBD2. V lost 1 base and J lost 3; bases outside the gene matches: 2. Germline V lookup: CDR1 SGHAT, CDR2 FQNNGV. This CDR3 is 14 amino acids long. The CDR3 is CASSLAGGSYEQYF. Written as DNA, the CDR3 is TGTGCCAGCAGCTTAGCGGGGGGGAGCTACGAGCAGTACTTC.

The genes are TRBV9 and TRBJ2-7; 12 bases align to TRBD2. From germline, CDR1 is SGDLS and CDR2 YYNGEE. J lost 5 bases, V lost 0 bases, and 6 bases had no gene match. CDR3 length: 16 residues. The CDR3 spells CASSVGLAGVNHEQYF. The DNA for the CDR3 is TGTGCCAGCAGCGTAGGACTAGCGGGAGTTAACCACGAGCAGTACTTC. Filled out from reference TRBV9 and TRBJ2-7, the complete variable domain reads DSGVTQTPKHLITATGQRVTLRCSPRSGDLSVYWYQQSLDQGLQFLIQYYNGEERAKGNILERFSAQQFPDLHSELNLSSLELGDSALYFCASSVGLAGVNHEQYFGPGTRLTVT.